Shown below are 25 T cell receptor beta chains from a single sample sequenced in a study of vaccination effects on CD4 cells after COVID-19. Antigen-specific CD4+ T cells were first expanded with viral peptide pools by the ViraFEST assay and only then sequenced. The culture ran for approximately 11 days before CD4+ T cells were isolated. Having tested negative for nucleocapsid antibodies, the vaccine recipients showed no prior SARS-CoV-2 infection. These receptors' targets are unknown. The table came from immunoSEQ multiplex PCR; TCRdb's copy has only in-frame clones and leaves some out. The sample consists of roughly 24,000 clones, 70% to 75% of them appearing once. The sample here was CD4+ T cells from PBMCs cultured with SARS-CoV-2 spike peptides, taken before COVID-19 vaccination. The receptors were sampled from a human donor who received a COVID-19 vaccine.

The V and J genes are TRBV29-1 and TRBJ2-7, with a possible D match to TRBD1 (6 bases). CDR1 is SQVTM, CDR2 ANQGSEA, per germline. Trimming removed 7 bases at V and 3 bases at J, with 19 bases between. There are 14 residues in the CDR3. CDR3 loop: CSGRPTGHLYEQYF. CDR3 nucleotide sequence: TGCAGCGGTCGACCTACGGGACACCTCTACGAGCAGTACTTC.

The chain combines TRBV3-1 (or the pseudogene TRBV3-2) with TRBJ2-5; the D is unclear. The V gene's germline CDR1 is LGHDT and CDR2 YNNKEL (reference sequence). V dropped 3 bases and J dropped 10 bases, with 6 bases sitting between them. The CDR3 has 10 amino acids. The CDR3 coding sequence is TGTGCCAGCAGCCACAGGAGCCAGTACTTC. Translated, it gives CASSHRSQYF.

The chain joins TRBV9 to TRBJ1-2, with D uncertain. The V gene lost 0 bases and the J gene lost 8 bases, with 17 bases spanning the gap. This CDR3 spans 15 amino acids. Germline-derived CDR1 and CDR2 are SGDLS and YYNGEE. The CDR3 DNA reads TGTGCCAGCAGCGTAGAAGTTGGGAGCTTGAGCGGCTACACCTTC. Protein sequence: CASSVEVGSLSGYTF.

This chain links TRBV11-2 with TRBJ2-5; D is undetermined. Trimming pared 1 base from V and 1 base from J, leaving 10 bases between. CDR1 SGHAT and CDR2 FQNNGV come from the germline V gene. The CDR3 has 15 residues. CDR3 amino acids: CASSLGGTTQETQYF. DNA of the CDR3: TGTGCCAGCAGCTTAGGTGGAACGACCCAAGAGACCCAGTACTTC. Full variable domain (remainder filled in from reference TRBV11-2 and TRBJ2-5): EAGVAQSPRYKIIEKRQSVAFWCNPISGHATLYWYQQILGQGPKLLIQFQNNGVVDDSQLPKDRFSAERLKGVDSTLKIQPAKLEDSAVYLCASSLGGTTQETQYFGPGTRLLVL.

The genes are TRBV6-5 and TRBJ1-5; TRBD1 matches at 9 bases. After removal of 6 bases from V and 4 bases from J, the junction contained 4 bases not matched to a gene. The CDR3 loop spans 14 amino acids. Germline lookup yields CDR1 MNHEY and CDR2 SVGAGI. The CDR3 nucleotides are TGTGCCAGCAGACGGGGACAGGGAAATCAGCCCCAGCATTTT. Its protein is CASRRGQGNQPQHF.

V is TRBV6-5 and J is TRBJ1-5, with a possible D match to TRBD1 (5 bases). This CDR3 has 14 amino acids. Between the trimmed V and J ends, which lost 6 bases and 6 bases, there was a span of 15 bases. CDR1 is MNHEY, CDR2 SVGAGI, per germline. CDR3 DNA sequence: TGTGCCAGCAGGGGACCTTCAGCGGGTCAGCCCCAGCATTTT. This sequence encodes CASRGPSAGQPQHF.

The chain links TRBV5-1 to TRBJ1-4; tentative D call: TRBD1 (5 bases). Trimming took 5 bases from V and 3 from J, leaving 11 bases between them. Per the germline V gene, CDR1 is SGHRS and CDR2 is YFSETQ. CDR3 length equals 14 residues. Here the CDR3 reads CASSLGEPNEKLFF. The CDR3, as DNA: TGCGCCAGCAGTTTAGGGGAACCTAATGAAAAACTGTTTTTT.

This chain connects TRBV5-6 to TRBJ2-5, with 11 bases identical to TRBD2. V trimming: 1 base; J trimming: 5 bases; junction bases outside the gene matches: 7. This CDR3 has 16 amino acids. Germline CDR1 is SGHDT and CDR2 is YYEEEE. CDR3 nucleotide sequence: TGTGCCAGCAGCTTGATCCCGGCTAGCGGGAGGGAGACCCAGTACTTC. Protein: CASSLIPASGRETQYF.

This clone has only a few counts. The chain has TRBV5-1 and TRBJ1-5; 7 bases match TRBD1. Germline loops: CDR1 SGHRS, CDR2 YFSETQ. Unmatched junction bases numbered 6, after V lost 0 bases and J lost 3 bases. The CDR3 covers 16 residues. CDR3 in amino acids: CASSLEGTANNQPQHF. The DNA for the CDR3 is TGCGCCAGCAGCTTGGAAGGGACAGCGAACAATCAGCCCCAGCATTTT.

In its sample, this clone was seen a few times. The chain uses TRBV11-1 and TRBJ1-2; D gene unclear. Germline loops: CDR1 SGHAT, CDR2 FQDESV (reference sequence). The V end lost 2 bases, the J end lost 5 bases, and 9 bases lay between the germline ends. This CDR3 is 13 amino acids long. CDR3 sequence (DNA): TGTGCCAGCAGCTTAATGAAAGGTTATGGCTACACCTTC. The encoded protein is CASSLMKGYGYTF.

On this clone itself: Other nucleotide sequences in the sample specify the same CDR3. The chain's CDR3 is CASSYSGGDNQPQHF. The DNA of the CDR3 is TGTGCCAGCAGTTACTCGGGGGGTGACAATCAGCCCCAGCATTTT. The chain has TRBV6-5 and TRBJ1-5, with TRBD1 as a possible D gene (5 bases). CDR3 size: 15 residues. Germline-derived CDR1 and CDR2 are MNHEY and SVGAGI. Trimming pared 0 bases from V and 3 bases from J, leaving 9 bases between.

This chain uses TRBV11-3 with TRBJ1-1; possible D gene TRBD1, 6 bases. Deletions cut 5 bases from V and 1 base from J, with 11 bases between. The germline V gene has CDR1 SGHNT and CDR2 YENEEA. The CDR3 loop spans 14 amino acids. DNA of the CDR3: TGTGCCAGCAGCGAGGGACACCCGAACACTGAAGCTTTCTTT. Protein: CASSEGHPNTEAFF.

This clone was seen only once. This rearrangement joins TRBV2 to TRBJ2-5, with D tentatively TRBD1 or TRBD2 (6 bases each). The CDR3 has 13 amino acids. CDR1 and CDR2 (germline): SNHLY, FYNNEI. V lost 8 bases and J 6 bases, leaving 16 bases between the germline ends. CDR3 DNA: TGTGCCAGCGGGGGTGGGGGGCCGAAGACCCAGTACTTC. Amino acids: CASGGGGPKTQYF.

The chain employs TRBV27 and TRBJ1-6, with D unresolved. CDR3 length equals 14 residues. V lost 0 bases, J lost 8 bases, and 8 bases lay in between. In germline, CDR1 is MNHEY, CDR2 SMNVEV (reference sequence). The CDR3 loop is CASSLSGPYSPLHF. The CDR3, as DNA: TGTGCCAGCAGTTTATCAGGCCCTTATTCACCCCTCCACTTT.

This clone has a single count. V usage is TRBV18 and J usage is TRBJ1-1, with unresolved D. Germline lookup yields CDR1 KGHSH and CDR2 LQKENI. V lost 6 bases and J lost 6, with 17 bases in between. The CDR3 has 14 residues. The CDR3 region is CASSPDREDAEAFF. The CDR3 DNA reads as TGTGCCAGCTCCCCAGACCGGGAAGACGCTGAAGCTTTCTTT.

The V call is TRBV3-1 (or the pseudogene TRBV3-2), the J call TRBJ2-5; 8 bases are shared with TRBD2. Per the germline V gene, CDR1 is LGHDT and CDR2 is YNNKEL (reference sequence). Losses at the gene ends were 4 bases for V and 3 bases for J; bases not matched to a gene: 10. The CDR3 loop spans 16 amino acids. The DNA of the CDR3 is TGTGCCAGCAGCCCATCACTAGCGGCTATCAAAGAGACCCAGTACTTC. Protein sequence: CASSPSLAAIKETQYF.

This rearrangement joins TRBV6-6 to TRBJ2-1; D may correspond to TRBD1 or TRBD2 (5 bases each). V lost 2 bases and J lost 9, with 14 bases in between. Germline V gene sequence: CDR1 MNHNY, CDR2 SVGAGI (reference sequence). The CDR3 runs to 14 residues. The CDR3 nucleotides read TGTGCCAGCAGTTACGAGGGGTCGAGAGTTGAGCAGTTCTTC. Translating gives CASSYEGSRVEQFF.

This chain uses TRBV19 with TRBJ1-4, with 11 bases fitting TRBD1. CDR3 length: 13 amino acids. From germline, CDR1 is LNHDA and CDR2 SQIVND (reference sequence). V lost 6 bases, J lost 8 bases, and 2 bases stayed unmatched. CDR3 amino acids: CASSGTGGEKLFF. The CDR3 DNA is TGTGCCAGTAGCGGGACAGGGGGAGAAAAACTGTTTTTT.

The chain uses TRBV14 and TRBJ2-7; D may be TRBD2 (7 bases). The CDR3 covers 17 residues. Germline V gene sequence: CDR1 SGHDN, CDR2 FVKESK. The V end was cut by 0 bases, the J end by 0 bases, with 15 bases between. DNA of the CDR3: TGTGCCAGCAGCCAAGAGGGCGGGGAGGGGGGCTCCTACGAGCAGTACTTC. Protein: CASSQEGGEGGSYEQYF.

The DNA for the CDR3 is TGTGCCAGCAGCTTGGCAGGGGATACGCAGTATTTT. Amino acid sequence: CASSLAGDTQYF. The rearrangement joins TRBV5-5 to TRBJ2-3, with D possibly TRBD1 on 5 matching bases. Germline V lookup: CDR1 SGHKS, CDR2 YYEKEE (reference sequence). The length of the CDR3 is 12 residues. Trimming removed 0 bases from V and 6 bases from J, with 5 bases in between.

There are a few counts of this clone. In DNA, the CDR3 is TGTGCCAGCTCACCCAATGGGGGCCATAGCGGCTACACCTTC. It codes for CASSPNGGHSGYTF. The V gene is TRBV18, the J gene TRBJ1-2; perhaps TRBD1 as D (6 bases). CDR1 and CDR2 from the germline V gene are KGHSH and LQKENI. Trimming shortened V by 3 bases and J by 8 bases, and 16 bases separated the two germline ends. The CDR3 has 14 residues.

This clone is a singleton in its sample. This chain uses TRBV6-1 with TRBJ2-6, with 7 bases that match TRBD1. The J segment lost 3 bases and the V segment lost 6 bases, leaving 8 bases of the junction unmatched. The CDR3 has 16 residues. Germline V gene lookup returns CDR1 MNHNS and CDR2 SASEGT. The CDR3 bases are TGTGCCAGCAGGGAACAGGGGTTAATTGGGGCCAACGTCCTGACTTTC. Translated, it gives CASREQGLIGANVLTF.

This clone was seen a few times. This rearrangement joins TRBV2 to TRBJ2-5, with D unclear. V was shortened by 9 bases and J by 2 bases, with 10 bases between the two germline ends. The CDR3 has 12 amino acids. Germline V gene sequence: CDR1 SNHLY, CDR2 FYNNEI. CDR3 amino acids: CASVRDQETQYF. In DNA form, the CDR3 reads TGTGCCAGTGTCCGAGATCAAGAGACCCAGTACTTC.

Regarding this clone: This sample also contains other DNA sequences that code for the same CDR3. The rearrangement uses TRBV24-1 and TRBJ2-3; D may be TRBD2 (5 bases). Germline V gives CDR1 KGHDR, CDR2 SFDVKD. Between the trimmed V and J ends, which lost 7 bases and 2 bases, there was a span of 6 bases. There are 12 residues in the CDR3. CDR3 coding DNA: TGTGCCACCAGCGGGGACACAGATACGCAGTATTTT. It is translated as CATSGDTDTQYF.

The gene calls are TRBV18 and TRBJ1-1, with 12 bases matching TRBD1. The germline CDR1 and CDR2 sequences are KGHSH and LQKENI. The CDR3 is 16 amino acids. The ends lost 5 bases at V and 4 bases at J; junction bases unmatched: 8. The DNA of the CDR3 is TGTGCCAGCTCATCGGGACAGGGGGCGCGAGGCACTGAAGCTTTCTTT. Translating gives CASSSGQGARGTEAFF.